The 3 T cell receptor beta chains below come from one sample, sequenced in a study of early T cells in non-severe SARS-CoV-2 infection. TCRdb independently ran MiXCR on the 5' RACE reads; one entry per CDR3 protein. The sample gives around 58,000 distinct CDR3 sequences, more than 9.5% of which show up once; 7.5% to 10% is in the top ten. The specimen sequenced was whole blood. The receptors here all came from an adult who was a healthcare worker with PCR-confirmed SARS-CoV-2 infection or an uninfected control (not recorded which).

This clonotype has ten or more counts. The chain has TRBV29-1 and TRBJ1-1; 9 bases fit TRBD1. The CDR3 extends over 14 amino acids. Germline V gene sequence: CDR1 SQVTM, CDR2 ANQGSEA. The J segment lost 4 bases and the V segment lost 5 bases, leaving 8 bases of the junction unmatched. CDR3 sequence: CSVRSGTGITEAFF. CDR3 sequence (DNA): TGCAGCGTTAGATCCGGGACAGGGATCACTGAAGCTTTCTTT.

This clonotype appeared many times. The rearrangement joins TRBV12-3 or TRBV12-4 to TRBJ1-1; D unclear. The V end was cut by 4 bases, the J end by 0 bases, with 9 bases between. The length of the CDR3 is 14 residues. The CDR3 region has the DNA TGTGCCAGCAGTTCAGGACTTATGAACACTGAAGCTTTCTTT. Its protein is CASSSGLMNTEAFF.

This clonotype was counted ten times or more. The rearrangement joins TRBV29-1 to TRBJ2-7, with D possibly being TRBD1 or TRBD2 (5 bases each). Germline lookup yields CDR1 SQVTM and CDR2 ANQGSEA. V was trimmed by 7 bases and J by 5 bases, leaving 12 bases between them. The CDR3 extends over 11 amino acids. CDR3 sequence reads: CSARVGDEQYF. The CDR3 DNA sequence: TGCAGCGCGAGGGTAGGGGACGAGCAGTACTTC.